The 25 T cell receptor beta chains in this list originate from one sample, sequenced in a study of OX40 agonist ivuxolimab in advanced cancers. Generated by immunoSEQ multiplex PCR, the TCRdb table keeps only in-frame clones and is missing some. The data show nearly 95,000 clones, with 90% to 95% seen just once and over 2% held by the top ten. Source: CD4+ or CD8+ T cells sorted from blood, taken in a trial of the OX40 agonist ivuxolimab. Receptors originate from an adult with an advanced solid tumor such as melanoma, head and neck, liver or kidney cancer.

The chain links TRBV5-1 to TRBJ2-7; no reliable D call. Trimming removed 0 bases from V and 9 bases from J, with 10 bases in between. Germline CDR1 SGHRS, CDR2 YFSETQ. The CDR3 is 12 residues long. The CDR3 sequence: CASSLGGKGQYF. The CDR3 coding sequence is TGCGCCAGCAGCTTGGGTGGGAAGGGGCAGTACTTC.

V and J are TRBV30 and TRBJ1-2; 8 nucleotides align to TRBD1. The J segment lost 4 bases and the V segment lost 1 base, leaving 11 bases of the junction unmatched. The length of the CDR3 is 16 residues. Germline CDR1 and CDR2: GTSNPN and SVGIG (reference sequence). The CDR3 here is CAWSDPPTGGAYGYTF. CDR3 nucleotide sequence: TGTGCCTGGAGTGACCCCCCCACAGGGGGAGCCTATGGCTACACCTTC.

This clone was observed once. The CDR3 sequence is CASSLGRTYEQYF. The CDR3 nucleotides read TGTGCCAGCAGCTTGGGCAGAACCTACGAGCAGTACTTC. The chain combines TRBV7-2 with TRBJ2-7; D not resolved. Germline CDR1 and CDR2: SGHTA and FQGNSA. V shed 3 bases and J shed 2 bases, with 8 bases lying between them. The CDR3 has 13 residues.

This sequence joins TRBV5-8 and TRBJ2-7; the D is unclear. The ends were cut back, 2 bases at V and 3 bases at J, with 18 bases in the middle. Looked up from germline, CDR1 is SGHTS and CDR2 is YDEGEE. The CDR3 consists of 16 residues. The CDR3 reads CASSLVVGPVGYEQYF. Here the CDR3 DNA reads TGTGCCAGCAGCTTAGTGGTGGGTCCCGTAGGCTACGAGCAGTACTTC.

This clone was found once. The chain has TRBV11-2 and TRBJ2-5, with a possible D match to TRBD2 (6 bases). Per the germline V gene, CDR1 is SGHAT and CDR2 is FQNNGV. The CDR3 extends over 15 amino acids. V was pared by 5 bases and J by 4 bases, with 17 bases between. CDR3 in amino acids: CASSKTSLGGETQYF. The CDR3 coding sequence is TGTGCCAGCAGCAAGACTAGTTTGGGAGGAGAGACCCAGTACTTC. Using reference TRBV11-2 and TRBJ2-5 for the parts outside the CDR3, the full variable domain is EAGVAQSPRYKIIEKRQSVAFWCNPISGHATLYWYQQILGQGPKLLIQFQNNGVVDDSQLPKDRFSAERLKGVDSTLKIQPAKLEDSAVYLCASSKTSLGGETQYFGPGTRLLVL.

With respect to this clone: Other DNA sequences within the sample encode an identical CDR3. The rearrangement links TRBV10-1 to TRBJ1-1; D ambiguous. Germline loops: CDR1 WNHNN, CDR2 SYGVQD (reference sequence). V was trimmed by 2 bases and J by 2 bases, leaving 12 bases between them. The CDR3 sequence is 15 residues long. The CDR3 reads CASSEGKGRNTEAFF. The CDR3 bases are TGCGCCAGCAGTGAGGGTAAGGGAAGAAACACTGAAGCTTTCTTT.

The rearrangement links TRBV28 to TRBJ1-2; D may be TRBD1 (5 bases). Germline CDR1 is MDHEN and CDR2 is SYDVKM. This CDR3 region has 14 residues. Trimming stripped 6 bases from V and 1 base from J, with 12 bases between. Here the CDR3 reads CASRHRSSNYGYTF. The CDR3 DNA is TGTGCCAGCAGACACAGGAGTAGTAACTATGGCTACACCTTC.

About this clone: The sample carries other DNA sequences with the same CDR3. V gene TRBV27 combines with J gene TRBJ2-7; TRBD2 is a possible D gene (6 bases). CDR1 is MNHEY and CDR2 is SMNVEV in the germline V gene (reference sequence). This CDR3 contains 12 residues. Trimming cost V 3 bases and J 3 bases, with 6 bases left between them. The CDR3 is CASSLGGYEQYF. DNA for the CDR3: TGTGCCAGCAGTTTGGGGGGCTACGAGCAGTACTTC.

The CDR3 region has the DNA TGTGCCAGCAGCCCCCCTCTAGGCTACAATGAGCAGTTCTTC. It yields the protein CASSPPLGYNEQFF. The V gene is TRBV9, the J gene TRBJ2-1; D gene uncertain. Trimming left V 4 bases short and J 3 bases short, with 11 bases between. CDR1 is SGDLS, CDR2 YYNGEE, per germline. The CDR3 covers 14 residues.

This clone appeared once. The chain uses TRBV6-5 and TRBJ2-3, with 10 bases aligning to TRBD2. In germline, CDR1 is MNHEY, CDR2 SVGAGI. After removal of 8 bases from V and 0 bases from J, the junction contained 5 bases not matched to a gene. The CDR3 is 15 amino acids. The CDR3 DNA sequence: TGTGCCAGCGCGGTTAGCGGGAGGAGCACAGATACGCAGTATTTT. Protein sequence: CASAVSGRSTDTQYF.

This clone was counted once. The V and J genes are TRBV28 and TRBJ2-7, with 11 bases that match TRBD1. CDR1 and CDR2 from the germline V gene are MDHEN and SYDVKM. Trimming removed 5 bases from V and 7 bases from J; junction bases left unmatched: 16. This CDR3 is 17 amino acids long. The DNA of the CDR3 is TGTGCCAGCAGTATCCGGGACAGGGGGGGCCTGACGCGGGAGCAGTACTTC. Its protein product is CASSIRDRGGLTREQYF.

The rearrangement uses TRBV18 and TRBJ2-2, with D uncertain. Germline CDR1 and CDR2: KGHSH and LQKENI. CDR3 length: 18 amino acids. Trimming removed 2 bases from V and 5 bases from J, with 21 bases in between. This CDR3 reads CASSPVDWGYEGTGELFF. CDR3 DNA: TGTGCCAGCTCACCAGTCGACTGGGGTTACGAAGGAACCGGGGAGCTGTTTTTT.

V usage is TRBV6-5 and J usage is TRBJ2-7; no firm D call. CDR3 length equals 13 residues. V dropped 7 bases and J dropped 2 bases, with 12 bases sitting between them. Looked up from germline, CDR1 is MNHEY and CDR2 is SVGAGI. The CDR3 nucleotides read TGTGCCAGCACGGAACGGGTAACCTACGAGCAGTACTTC. Its translation: CASTERVTYEQYF.

This chain connects TRBV28 to TRBJ2-7, with 12 bases matching TRBD2. Losses at the gene ends were 3 bases for V and 3 bases for J; bases not matched to a gene: 9. Germline V lookup: CDR1 MDHEN, CDR2 SYDVKM. This CDR3 is built from 17 residues. CDR3 sequence: CASSFKLAGGPGYEQYF. In DNA, the CDR3 is TGTGCCAGCAGTTTTAAACTAGCGGGGGGTCCCGGCTACGAGCAGTACTTC.

This clone was seen once. The chain has TRBV2 and TRBJ2-3, with unresolved D. CDR3 size: 13 residues. CDR1 and CDR2 (germline): SNHLY, FYNNEI. Between the trimmed V and J ends, which lost 7 bases and 4 bases, there was a span of 12 bases. This CDR3 reads CASNGEKADTQYF. As DNA, the CDR3 is TGTGCCAGCAACGGAGAAAAGGCAGATACGCAGTATTTT.

This clone was observed a single time. The chain combines TRBV4-1 with TRBJ2-1, with TRBD2 matching 12 bases. This CDR3 is built from 18 residues. V shed 4 bases, J shed 0 bases, and the junction held 7 bases outside the gene matches. Germline-derived CDR1 and CDR2 are MGHRA and YSYEKL. CDR3 coding DNA: TGCGCCAGCAGCCCACCGACTAGCGGGAGAACCTCCTACAATGAGCAGTTCTTC. Amino acids: CASSPPTSGRTSYNEQFF.

This chain links TRBV27 with TRBJ2-7; no definite D call. V shed 9 bases and J shed 4 bases, with 25 bases lying between them. Per germline, CDR1 MNHEY and CDR2 SMNVEV (reference sequence). The CDR3 contains 16 residues. CDR3 sequence: CASAPGRLDGGYEQYF. As DNA, the CDR3 is TGTGCCAGTGCACCGGGCCGCCTTGACGGTGGGTACGAGCAGTACTTC.

J is TRBJ2-3 and V is TRBV27; D call uncertain. The CDR3 covers 15 residues. The V and J ends lost 3 bases and 0 bases respectively, with 10 bases between them. Germline CDR1 MNHEY, CDR2 SMNVEV (reference sequence). The CDR3 DNA reads as TGTGCCAGCAGTTTCTCCCCTTCTAGCACAGATACGCAGTATTTT. This sequence encodes CASSFSPSSTDTQYF.

V gene TRBV2 combines with J gene TRBJ1-2; D might be TRBD1 (6 bases). This CDR3 has 13 residues. Germline V gene lookup returns CDR1 SNHLY and CDR2 FYNNEI. V gave up 8 bases and J gave up 3 bases, with 13 bases separating them. Here the CDR3 DNA reads TGTGCCAGCGAAAGGACAGCATACTATGGCTACACCTTC. Amino acid sequence: CASERTAYYGYTF.

The CDR3 bases are TGTGCCAGCAGTTTATCCTTTTCGGTAGGGACAGGTCCCTACGAGCAGTACTTC. Translation: CASSLSFSVGTGPYEQYF. The chain couples TRBV27 to TRBJ2-7; 8 bases fit TRBD1. Germline lookup yields CDR1 MNHEY and CDR2 SMNVEV (reference sequence). This CDR3 comprises 18 residues. Trimming removed 0 bases from V and 2 bases from J; junction bases left unmatched: 12.

The chain links TRBV7-6 to TRBJ2-3; the match to TRBD2 covers 8 bases. The CDR3 is 16 amino acids. The junction had 9 bases not matched to a gene; V was cut back by 1 base and J by 6 bases. Germline V gene data show CDR1 as SGHVS and CDR2 as FNYEAQ. CDR3 loop: CASSLVTSGGLDTQYF. CDR3 nucleotides: TGTGCCAGCAGCTTAGTGACCAGCGGGGGTCTCGATACGCAGTATTTT. The full variable domain, completed using reference TRBV7-6 and TRBJ2-3, is GAGVSQSPRYKVTKRGQDVALRCDPISGHVSLYWYRQALGQGPEFLTYFNYEAQQDKSGLPNDRFSAERPEGSISTLTIQRTEQRDSAMYRCASSLVTSGGLDTQYFGPGTRLTVL.

The chain is built from TRBV5-4 and TRBJ2-1; a possible D gene is TRBD2 (6 bases). Germline CDR1 SGHNT, CDR2 YYREEE (reference sequence). The CDR3 totals 13 residues. The V gene lost 0 bases and the J gene lost 8 bases, with 9 bases spanning the gap. The CDR3, as DNA: TGTGCCAGCAGCTTGGCGGGGGAGGATGAGCAGTTCTTC. Encoded protein: CASSLAGEDEQFF.

The gene calls are TRBV9 and TRBJ2-3; TRBD2 is a possible D gene (7 bases). The CDR3 covers 17 residues. Germline assignment: CDR1 SGDLS and CDR2 YYNGEE. The V end lost 0 bases, the J end lost 5 bases, and 19 bases lay between the germline ends. CDR3: CASSVGLDRGAGDTQYF. CDR3 coding DNA: TGTGCCAGCAGCGTAGGCTTGGATCGGGGGGCTGGAGATACGCAGTATTTT.

This chain uses TRBV6-6 with TRBJ1-4; a weak D match, TRBD1 (5 bases). CDR1 and CDR2 from the germline V gene are MNHNY and SVGAGI (reference sequence). The CDR3 is 15 amino acids. The V end lost 2 bases, the J end lost 6 bases, and 13 bases lay between the germline ends. The CDR3 is CASSYAQGSDEKLFF. The CDR3, as DNA: TGTGCCAGCAGTTACGCGCAGGGTAGTGATGAAAAACTGTTTTTT.

The genes are TRBV11-3 and TRBJ2-1, with TRBD2 matching over 11 bases. This CDR3 contains 18 residues. Trimming removed 5 bases from V and 0 bases from J; junction bases left unmatched: 9. CDR1 is SGHNT and CDR2 is YENEEA in the germline V gene. The CDR3 sequence is CASSPGLAGISSYNEQFF. CDR3 nucleotide sequence: TGTGCCAGCAGCCCTGGACTAGCGGGTATTAGCTCCTACAATGAGCAGTTCTTC.